Listed below are T cell receptor beta chains from one sample, sequenced in a study of memory B cells and T cells in multiple sclerosis. Data came from immunoSEQ multiplex PCR; TCRdb stores just in-frame clones and leaves some out. The sample shows roughly 12,000 clones, roughly 86% of them seen only once. These receptors lack a known antigen. Sequenced input: PBMCs from blood kept in culture. These receptors came from a human donor with multiple sclerosis. Both conserved end residues are trimmed from each CDR3.

v_call: TRBV29-1
j_call: TRBJ1-2
cdr3_aa: SVEPTFKGYGYT

v_call: TRBV7-8
j_call: TRBJ2-5
cdr3_aa: ASSLVTSGRAKETQY

v_call: TRBV7-8
j_call: TRBJ2-3
cdr3_aa: ASSFGTSGSASTDTQY

v_call: TRBV7-9
j_call: TRBJ1-4
cdr3_aa: ASSPPLTGEEKLF

v_call: TRBV2
j_call: TRBJ1-6
cdr3_aa: ASSFRDRGPSPLH

v_call: TRBV5-5
j_call: TRBJ2-7
cdr3_aa: ASSHHPYEQY

v_call: TRBV30
j_call: TRBJ1-1
cdr3_aa: AWGDSPNTEAF

v_call: TRBV18
j_call: TRBJ2-3
cdr3_aa: ASSPLRTGRTDTQY

v_call: TRBV19
j_call: TRBJ1-5
cdr3_aa: ASSRVEQANSNQPQH

v_call: TRBV7-9
j_call: TRBJ1-2
cdr3_aa: ASSLDRTGYGYT

v_call: TRBV27
j_call: TRBJ2-3
cdr3_aa: ASSPLITSTDTQY

v_call: TRBV5-1
j_call: TRBJ2-4
cdr3_aa: ASRIEGNIQY

v_call: TRBV23-1
j_call: TRBJ2-1
cdr3_aa: ASSQYVTSGVYEQF

v_call: TRBV29-1
j_call: TRBJ2-5
cdr3_aa: SVDYLALETQY

v_call: TRBV11-2
j_call: TRBJ2-7
cdr3_aa: ASSLSGTGLYEQY

v_call: TRBV11-2
j_call: TRBJ2-1
cdr3_aa: ASSRYNEQF

v_call: TRBV6-1
j_call: TRBJ1-1
cdr3_aa: ASNSYTEAF

v_call: TRBV18
j_call: TRBJ1-1
cdr3_aa: ASSIVGNTEAF

v_call: TRBV7-3
j_call: TRBJ1-2
cdr3_aa: ASSLTTLGYGYT

v_call: TRBV7-9
j_call: TRBJ1-1
cdr3_aa: ASGLGKTEAF

v_call: TRBV28
j_call: TRBJ2-1
cdr3_aa: ASSLPSGQGGNEQF

v_call: TRBV6-5
j_call: TRBJ2-7
cdr3_aa: ASSYSKREEHEQY

v_call: TRBV15
j_call: TRBJ1-1
cdr3_aa: ATSKAGGGEAF

v_call: TRBV2
j_call: TRBJ2-7
cdr3_aa: ASYGQGVHEQY

v_call: TRBV5-1
j_call: TRBJ2-5
cdr3_aa: ASSLRTGYVTQY

v_call: TRBV7-9
j_call: TRBJ1-3
cdr3_aa: ASSSGQGLSGNTIY

v_call: TRBV4-1
j_call: TRBJ2-3
cdr3_aa: ASSQDREGTDTQY

v_call: TRBV27
j_call: TRBJ2-7
cdr3_aa: ASSHRAFGTRPSYEQY

v_call: TRBV7-9
j_call: TRBJ2-2
cdr3_aa: ASSLAAGGRTGELF

v_call: TRBV9
j_call: TRBJ2-1
cdr3_aa: ASSVGTSGTVEQF

v_call: TRBV28
j_call: TRBJ2-6
cdr3_aa: ASSLWRGAGANVLT

v_call: TRBV10-2
j_call: TRBJ1-6
cdr3_aa: ASSGGGPPNSPLH

v_call: TRBV27
j_call: TRBJ2-1
cdr3_aa: ASSPSDNEQF

v_call: TRBV4-1
j_call: TRBJ2-2
cdr3_aa: ASSQVRTGPNTGELF

v_call: TRBV30
j_call: TRBJ1-4
cdr3_aa: AWSGYATNEKLF

v_call: TRBV7-2
j_call: TRBJ1-6
cdr3_aa: ASSWDSYNSPLH

v_call: TRBV29-1
j_call: TRBJ1-1
cdr3_aa: SVTDRGRGTEAF

v_call: TRBV7-8
j_call: TRBJ2-3
cdr3_aa: ASSLGAGVTDTQY

v_call: TRBV10-3
j_call: TRBJ1-6
cdr3_aa: AISESVTGVPNSPLH

v_call: TRBV5-1
j_call: TRBJ2-5
cdr3_aa: ASSLSGRREETQY

v_call: TRBV4-1
j_call: TRBJ2-7
cdr3_aa: ASSPTSRTSLGEQY

v_call: TRBV18
j_call: TRBJ2-7
cdr3_aa: ASSPTGTGQYGNEQY

v_call: TRBV2
j_call: TRBJ2-7
cdr3_aa: ASSAAGTGGINEQY

v_call: TRBV19
j_call: TRBJ1-4
cdr3_aa: ASSPSQGWVEKLF

v_call: TRBV10-3
j_call: TRBJ1-2
cdr3_aa: AISEEDRMDYGYT

v_call: TRBV6-5
j_call: TRBJ1-1
cdr3_aa: ASSYSWEANTEAF

v_call: TRBV25-1
j_call: TRBJ2-1
cdr3_aa: ASSAVSGMDNEQF